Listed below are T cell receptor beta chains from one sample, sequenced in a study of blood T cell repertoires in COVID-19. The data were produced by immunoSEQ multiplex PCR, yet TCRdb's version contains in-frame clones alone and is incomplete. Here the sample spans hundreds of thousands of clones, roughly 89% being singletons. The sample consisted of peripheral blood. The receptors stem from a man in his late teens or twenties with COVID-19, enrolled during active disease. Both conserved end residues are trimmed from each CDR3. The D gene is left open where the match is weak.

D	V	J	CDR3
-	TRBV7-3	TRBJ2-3	ASSLLGSTDTQY
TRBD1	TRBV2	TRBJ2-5	ASSDGTGGGETQY
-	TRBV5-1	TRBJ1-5	ASSLGPGARQPQH
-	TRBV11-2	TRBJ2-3	ASSSATTLGPDTQY
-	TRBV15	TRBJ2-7	ATSRDNTYEQY
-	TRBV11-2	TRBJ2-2	ASSSTNARGGELF
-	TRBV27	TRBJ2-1	ASRSSWEPDNEQF
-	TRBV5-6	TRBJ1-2	ASSLGGEYGYT
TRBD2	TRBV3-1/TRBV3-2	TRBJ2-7	ASSQAREEQY
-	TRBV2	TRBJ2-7	ASSEALRGGEQY
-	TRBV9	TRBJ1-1	ASSPLGSMNTEAF
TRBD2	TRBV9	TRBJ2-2	ASSVGAGGPGELF
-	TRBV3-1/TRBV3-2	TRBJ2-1	ASSRRGGNEQF
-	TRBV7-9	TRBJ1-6	ASQKRDRGSHNSPLH
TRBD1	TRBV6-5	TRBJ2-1	ASSKGAGFKF
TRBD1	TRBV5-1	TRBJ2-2	ASSTDRGITGELF
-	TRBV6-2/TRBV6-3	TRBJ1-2	ASSYSGQGYGYT
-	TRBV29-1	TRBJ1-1	SVNILRVLNTEAF
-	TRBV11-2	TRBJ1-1	ASRKDGRAATEAF
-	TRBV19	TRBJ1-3	ASSLYLFGGNTIY
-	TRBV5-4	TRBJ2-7	ASRAEGRSYEQY
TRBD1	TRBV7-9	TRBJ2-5	ASNTGTGGEETQY
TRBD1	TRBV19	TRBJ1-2	ASRDRDHYGYT
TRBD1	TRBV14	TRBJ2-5	ASSHEETGGWETQY
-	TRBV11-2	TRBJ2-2	ASSLDLWSTGELF
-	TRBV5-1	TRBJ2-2	ASNRAANTGELF
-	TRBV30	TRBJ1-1	AWSWGDTEAF
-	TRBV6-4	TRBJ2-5	ASSDSKKGWRETQY
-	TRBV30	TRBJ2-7	AWSVRSSYEQY
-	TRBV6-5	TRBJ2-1	ACRWRLYNEQF
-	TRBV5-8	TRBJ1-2	ASSLAPRGQFIYGYT
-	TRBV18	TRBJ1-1	ASSPIRGVTEAF
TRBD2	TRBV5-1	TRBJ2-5	ASSDPGGQETQY
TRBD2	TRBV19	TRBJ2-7	ASSKGAGEHPYEQY
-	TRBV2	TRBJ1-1	ASSPYTEAF
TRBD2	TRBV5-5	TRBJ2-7	ASSFSGDSYEQY
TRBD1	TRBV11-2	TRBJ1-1	ASSLDRGTETEAF
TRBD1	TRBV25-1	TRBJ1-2	ASSDFDRAEGYT
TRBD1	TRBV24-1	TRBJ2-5	ATSDLQGETQY
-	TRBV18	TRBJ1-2	ASSLRDTIYGYT
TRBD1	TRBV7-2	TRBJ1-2	ASSYLGTGGTLHT
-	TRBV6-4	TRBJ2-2	ASSDSATNGELF
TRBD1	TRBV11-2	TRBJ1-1	ASMSTGMNTEAF
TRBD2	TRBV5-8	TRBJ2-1	ASSWTAGTSGRAYNEQF
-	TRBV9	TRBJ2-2	ASSSRLVTNTGELF
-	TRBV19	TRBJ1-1	ASRDRGGNTEAF
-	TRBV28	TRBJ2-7	ASLGSKDADEQY
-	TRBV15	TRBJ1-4	ATSRGDTGEKLF
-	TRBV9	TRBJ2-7	ASSVDAGIVSYEQY
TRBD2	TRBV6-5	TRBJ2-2	ASSFERGTGELF
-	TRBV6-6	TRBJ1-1	ASSYSSRYTEAF